This TCR beta chain appears in the sequencing data of a study of CD8+ T cells in alopecia areata. Concerning this clone: The antigen is not known.

This CDR3 has 14 residues. Germline CDR1 and CDR2: KGHSH and LQKENI. Trimming left V 3 bases short and J 1 base short, with 10 bases between. The treatment denotes: oral pan-JAK inhibitor, 5-10 mg twice daily. Researchers gathered lesional scalp punch biopsies and peripheral blood from patients with alopecia areata. Study-level points and caveats: Both scalp clonality and the expanded CD8+ clones among the top 100 showed a significant decrease with tofacitinib. Among patients, TCR sharing was less clear than in mice, a difference possibly due in part to HLA diversity in the patient population.

RNA extraction was followed by reverse transcription into cDNA, which acted as the sequencing template. The data were produced by immunoSEQ multiplex PCR, yet TCRdb's version contains in-frame clones alone and is incomplete. Of about 180,000 clones in the sample, around 51% were seen once. The specimen comprised CD8+ T cells sorted from blood, sampled around week 54, from a patient treated with tofacitinib. The rearrangement uses TRBV18 and TRBJ2-7; no clear D gene. The source is a human donor with alopecia areata. The CDR3 region has the DNA TGTGCCAGCTCACCGGGCACGCAATCCTACGAGCAGTACTTC. It codes for CASSPGTQSYEQYF.